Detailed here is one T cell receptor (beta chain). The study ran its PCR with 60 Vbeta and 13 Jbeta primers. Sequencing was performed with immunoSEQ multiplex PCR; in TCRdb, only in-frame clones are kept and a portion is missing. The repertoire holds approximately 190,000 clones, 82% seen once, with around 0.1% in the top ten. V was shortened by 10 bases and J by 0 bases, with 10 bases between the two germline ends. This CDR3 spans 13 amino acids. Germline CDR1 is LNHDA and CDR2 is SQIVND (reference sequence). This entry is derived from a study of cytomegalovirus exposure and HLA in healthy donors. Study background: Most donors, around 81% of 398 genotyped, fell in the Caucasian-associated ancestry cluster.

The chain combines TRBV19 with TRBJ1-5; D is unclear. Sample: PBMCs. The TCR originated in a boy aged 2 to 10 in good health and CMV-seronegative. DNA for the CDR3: TGTGCCAAAAGGGAGTATAGCAATCAGCCCCAGCATTTT. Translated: CAKREYSNQPQHF. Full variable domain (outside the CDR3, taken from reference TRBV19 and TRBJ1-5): DGGITQSPKYLFRKEGQNVTLSCEQNLNHDAMYWYRQDPGQGLRLIYYSQIVNDFQKGDIAEGYSVSREKKESFPLTVTSAQKNPTAFYLCAKREYSNQPQHFGDGTRLSIL.